Below, 30 T cell receptor beta chains from the same sample are listed, as sequenced in a study of tumor-infiltrating lymphocytes in primary liver carcinoma. The template, approximately 500 ng total RNA, yielded TCR beta cDNA made with a constant-region primer. For TCR beta, libraries were produced by three nested multiplex PCR rounds using slightly modified ARM-PCR. For approximately 10 cycles apiece, the opening two PCR rounds ran with TRBV1-TRBV30 forward primers and a C-beta reverse primer. TCRdb reanalysed the multiplex PCR reads using MiXCR and keeps one entry per CDR3 protein. The sample consists of approximately 100,000 distinct CDR3 sequences, about two thirds of them appearing once. Unsorted bulk tissue of roughly 18-32 mg yielded co-extracted RNA and DNA. Sequenced material: liver tumor tissue from sampling region 2. Subset indicated: tumor region T2, inferior pole. The origin of the receptors is a woman in her sixties with primary liver carcinoma and hepatitis B virus infection.

The rearrangement joins TRBV11-2 to TRBJ1-4; 8 positions agree with TRBD1. This CDR3 region has 14 residues. Germline values: CDR1 SGHAT, CDR2 FQNNGV. Trimming took 5 bases from V and 9 from J; bases not matched to a gene: 8. The CDR3 DNA sequence: TGTGCCAGCAGCACAGGACAGGGAAGACAAAAACTGTTTTTT. Its protein is CASSTGQGRQKLFF.

This clonotype was seen ten or more times. The rearrangement uses TRBV30 and TRBJ1-2; the D is unclear. Trimming pared 0 bases from V and 7 bases from J, leaving 9 bases between. CDR3 length equals 12 residues. Germline V gene lookup returns CDR1 GTSNPN and CDR2 SVGIG (reference sequence). Here the CDR3 reads CAWSVVRGGYTF. The DNA of the CDR3 is TGTGCCTGGAGTGTAGTACGGGGTGGCTACACCTTC.

This chain links TRBV11-3 with TRBJ1-1; D gene unclear. The CDR3 extends over 15 amino acids. Germline V gives CDR1 SGHNT, CDR2 YENEEA. The CDR3 sequence is CVSSLEPGSNTEAFF. The CDR3, as DNA: TGTGTCAGTAGCTTAGAACCTGGATCGAACACTGAAGCTTTCTTT.

The genes are TRBV10-3 and TRBJ1-1; D gene uncertain. The germline V and J ends were trimmed by 8 bases and 2 bases, with 12 bases remaining between them. The CDR3 runs 13 residues. From germline, CDR1 is ENHRY and CDR2 SYGVKD. This CDR3 is CAISGSHNTEAFF. DNA of the CDR3: TGTGCCATCTCCGGGTCGCATAACACTGAAGCTTTCTTT.

This chain links TRBV14 with TRBJ2-1; 7 bases align to TRBD1. After removal of 4 bases from V and 9 bases from J, the junction contained 12 bases not matched to a gene. The CDR3 sequence is 15 residues long. The germline V gene encodes CDR1 SGHDN and CDR2 FVKESK. For the CDR3, the DNA is TGTGCCAGCAGCCTAAGACAGGGAGAATTGAGTGAGCAGTTCTTC. It is translated as CASSLRQGELSEQFF.

The chain recombines TRBV5-1 with TRBJ2-2; a weak D match, TRBD2 (5 bases). The CDR3 sequence is 15 residues long. Germline assignment: CDR1 SGHRS and CDR2 YFSETQ. V lost 4 bases and J lost 5, with 15 bases in between. CDR3 sequence reads: CASSVARSGTGELFF. The CDR3, as DNA: TGCGCCAGCAGCGTGGCCAGATCGGGGACCGGGGAGCTGTTTTTT.

The chain joins TRBV11-2 to TRBJ1-1; no definite D call. The ends were cut back, 1 base at V and 3 bases at J, with 9 bases in the middle. Germline assignment: CDR1 SGHAT and CDR2 FQNNGV. The CDR3 consists of 14 residues. CDR3 sequence: CASSLALGDTEAFF. CDR3 nucleotide sequence: TGTGCCAGCAGCTTAGCACTCGGGGACACTGAAGCTTTCTTT.

This clonotype was seen more than once but under ten times. The rearrangement joins TRBV28 to TRBJ1-1, with 9 bases lining up with TRBD1. Trimming cost V 5 bases and J 6 bases; bases outside gene matches: 10. The germline gives CDR1 MDHEN, CDR2 SYDVKM. The CDR3 length is 15 residues. The CDR3 region has the DNA TGTGCCAGCAGTCTTGGAGGGACAGGGTCCGCTGAAGCTTTCTTT. It is translated as CASSLGGTGSAEAFF.

This clonotype was picked up one time. This CDR3 fails to terminate in the conserved phenylalanine or tryptophan, so it likely reflects a read error. The chain couples TRBV11-2 to TRBJ2-2; 8 bases align to TRBD2. The CDR3 contains 13 residues. V lost 5 bases and J lost 10; bases outside the gene matches: 6. Per germline, CDR1 SGHAT and CDR2 FQNNGV. In DNA, the CDR3 is TGTGCCAGCAGCGAGTCTGGACTAGCGGAGCTGTTTATT. This gives the protein CASSESGLAELFI.

This chain uses TRBV5-1 with TRBJ2-1, with D tentatively TRBD1 or TRBD2 (5 bases each). Germline V CDR1 and CDR2: SGHRS, YFSETQ. The CDR3 spans 12 residues. Trimming removed 7 bases at V and 11 bases at J, with 16 bases between. The CDR3 spells CASGKIPGQQFF. In DNA form, the CDR3 reads TGCGCCAGCGGCAAAATCCCGGGACAGCAGTTCTTC. The variable domain in full, with the rest retrieved from reference TRBV5-1 and TRBJ2-1, is KAGVTQTPRYLIKTRGQQVTLSCSPISGHRSVSWYQQTPGQGLQFLFEYFSETQRNKGNFPGRFSGRQFSNSRSEMNVSTLELGDSALYLCASGKIPGQQFFGPGTRLTVL.

The chain combines TRBV28 with TRBJ1-2, with 10 bases identical to TRBD1. Trimming cost V 6 bases and J 0 bases; bases outside gene matches: 10. Per germline, CDR1 MDHEN and CDR2 SYDVKM. This CDR3 comprises 17 residues. The CDR3, as DNA: TGTGCCAGCAGCCGACTGGGACAGGGGAGGGCTAACTATGGCTACACCTTC. Translation: CASSRLGQGRANYGYTF.

This clonotype was found many times. The gene calls are TRBV29-1 and TRBJ2-7; the match to TRBD2 covers 7 bases. J was trimmed by 2 bases and V by 4 bases; bases with no gene match: 5. The V gene's germline CDR1 is SQVTM and CDR2 ANQGSEA. The CDR3 consists of 13 residues. The CDR3 protein is CSVASAGAYEQYF. The CDR3 nucleotides read TGCAGCGTTGCTAGTGCGGGGGCCTACGAGCAGTACTTC.

A note on this clonotype: A read error may account for a junction end that differs from germline. The gene calls are TRBV11-2 and TRBJ1-6; no definite D call. CDR3 length: 13 residues. The germline V gene encodes CDR1 SGHAT and CDR2 FQNNGV. CDR3 coding DNA: TGTGCCAGCAACTTTGTAATGAATCCACCCCTCCACTTC. Residues: CASNFVMNPPLHF.

This clonotype was recorded only once. The gene calls are TRBV4-1 and TRBJ1-1, with D unclear. V lost 6 bases, J lost 1 base, and 6 bases lay in between. The CDR3 consists of 12 residues. The V gene's germline CDR1 is MGHRA and CDR2 YSYEKL. The CDR3 sequence is CASSVGNTEAFF. The CDR3 DNA is TGCGCCAGCAGTGTAGGGAACACTGAAGCTTTCTTT.

J is TRBJ2-7 and V is TRBV6-5; D may correspond to TRBD1 or TRBD2 (5 bases each). The V end was cut by 9 bases, the J end by 5 bases, with 20 bases between. Germline assignment: CDR1 MNHEY and CDR2 SVGAGI. The CDR3 spans 14 residues. Here the CDR3 reads CASRGSLGHNEQYF. The CDR3 nucleotides read TGTGCCAGTCGGGGTTCCTTGGGGCACAACGAGCAGTACTTC.

The chain employs TRBV4-1 and TRBJ2-7; maybe TRBD2 (6 bases). Germline assignment: CDR1 MGHRA and CDR2 YSYEKL. The ends were cut back, 6 bases at V and 4 bases at J, with 19 bases in the middle. The length of the CDR3 is 15 residues. DNA of the CDR3: TGCGCCAGCAGTTCCAGCCCGGCGGGACGATACGAGCAGTACGTC. Translating gives CASSSSPAGRYEQYV.

A word on this clonotype: The CDR3 carries no conserved terminal phenylalanine or tryptophan, so it likely arises from a read error. The chain is built from TRBV11-2 and TRBJ2-3; D is unclear. The tail of the sequence fits TRBJ1-5 better, so the J call may be wrong. Germline lookup yields CDR1 SGHAT and CDR2 FQNNGV. The CDR3 sequence is 12 residues long. The CDR3 loop reads CTSSPWADTQHL. CDR3 nucleotides: TGTACCAGCAGCCCCTGGGCGGATACGCAGCATCTT.

For this clonotype: One junction end disagrees with the germline gene, perhaps due to a read error. This sequence joins TRBV6-1 and TRBJ2-7; 10 nucleotides align to TRBD2. The germline V gene encodes CDR1 MNHNS and CDR2 SASEGT. This CDR3 spans 13 amino acids. In nucleotides, the CDR3 is TGTGCCATCTGTCTAGCGGGAGTCTACGAGCAATACTTC. Amino acid sequence: CAICLAGVYEQYF.

On this clonotype itself: This could be a read error, since a much larger clone is one nucleotide away. V and J are TRBV5-1 and TRBJ1-1; D remains unclear. The length of the CDR3 is 12 residues. The germline V gene encodes CDR1 SGHRS and CDR2 YFSETQ. The CDR3 loop is CANSFRGIEAFF. The CDR3 DNA reads as TGCGCCAACAGCTTCCGAGGGATTGAAGCTTTCTTT.

In the case of this clonotype: At one end, the junction sequence differs from germline, possibly due to a read error. This chain connects TRBV6-5 to TRBJ2-1; tentatively, D is TRBD2 (7 bases). Looked up from germline, CDR1 is MNHEY and CDR2 is SVGAGI. The CDR3 has 13 residues. The DNA for the CDR3 is TGTGCCAGCCAAAGGGGGGGGGCTGATGAGCAGTTTTTC. It yields the protein CASQRGGADEQFF.

Remarks on this clonotype: This clone may be a read error of a much larger clone one base away. The CDR3 spells CASSLDMGNTEAFF. The CDR3 DNA reads TGTGCCAGCAGTCTGGACATGGGGAACACTGAAGCTTTCTTT. The chain recombines TRBV12-3 or TRBV12-4 with TRBJ1-1, with a weak D call TRBD1 (5 bases). Between the trimmed V and J ends, which lost 5 bases and 1 base, there was a span of 11 bases. The CDR3 is 14 residues long.

Concerning this clonotype itself: The CDR3 does not close with the conserved phenylalanine or tryptophan, likely indicating a read error. The chain is built from TRBV11-3 and TRBJ2-1; D may be TRBD2 (5 bases). The CDR3 has 17 amino acids. Trimming cost V 10 bases and J 1 base, with 23 bases left between them. Germline CDR1 reads SGHNT; CDR2 reads YENEEA. The CDR3 is CAISLGFGGLSYNEQFL. The CDR3, as DNA: TGTGCCATCAGTTTAGGGTTCGGCGGGCTTTCCTACAATGAGCAGTTCCTC.

This clonotype was seen just once. The junction and the germline gene differ at one end; a read error may be behind it. This chain uses TRBV14 with TRBJ1-1, with D uncertain. Germline values: CDR1 SGHDN, CDR2 FVKESK. This CDR3 has 17 amino acids. The CDR3 sequence: CVSSQVVIRAGSTEAFF. CDR3 nucleotide sequence: TGTGTCAGCAGCCAAGTAGTGATACGAGCGGGAAGCACTGAAGCTTTCTTT.

This clonotype occurred many times. This sequence joins TRBV6-1 and TRBJ2-5; a possible D gene is TRBD1 (6 bases). Trimming left V 6 bases short and J 2 bases short, with 16 bases between. The CDR3 has 15 amino acids. CDR1 MNHNS and CDR2 SASEGT come from the germline V gene. The CDR3 here is CASRYWTDSQETQYF. CDR3 DNA: TGTGCCAGCAGGTACTGGACAGACAGTCAAGAGACCCAGTACTTC.

As regards this clonotype: A much larger clone lies a single base off, so this may be a read error. The chain is built from TRBV7-9 and TRBJ2-7; 12 bases match TRBD1. The germline CDR1 and CDR2 sequences are SEHNR and FQNEAQ (reference sequence). With V trimmed by 5 bases and J by 6 bases, 8 bases remained unmatched. The CDR3 spans 15 residues. Here the CDR3 reads CASSRSGGQGAEQYF. DNA of the CDR3: TGTGCCAGCAGCCGCTCAGGGGGACAGGGGGCCGAGCAGTACTTC.

For this clonotype: This is likely a read error, given that the CDR3 carries no conserved phenylalanine or tryptophan at its end. V gene TRBV11-2 combines with J gene TRBJ2-4, with 14 bases that match TRBD2. CDR3 length equals 19 residues. From germline, CDR1 is SGHAT and CDR2 FQNNGV. V was pared by 7 bases and J by 3 bases, with 14 bases of the junction left unmatched. For the CDR3, the DNA is TGTGCCAGCAACCCTCGACTAGCGGGAGGGCCTCAGATCAAAAACATTCAGTACTAC. It is translated as CASNPRLAGGPQIKNIQYY.

This clonotype was observed a few times. The rearrangement uses TRBV4-2 and TRBJ2-7, with D possibly matching TRBD2 (6 bases). CDR1 and CDR2 (germline): LGHNA, YNFKEQ. CDR3 size: 16 residues. CDR3 in DNA: TGTGCCAGCAGCCAGTCCCAGAGGGAGGCTACCTACGAGCAGTACGTT. Encoded protein: CASSQSQREATYEQYV.

The genes are TRBV28 and TRBJ2-7, with D possibly TRBD1 on 6 matching bases. V lost 7 bases, J lost 0 bases, and 13 bases lay in between. This CDR3 comprises 14 residues. Germline V gene sequence: CDR1 MDHEN, CDR2 SYDVKM. The CDR3: CASTERDTSYEQYF. The DNA of the CDR3 is TGTGCCAGCACAGAGAGGGACACCTCCTACGAGCAGTACTTC.

For this clonotype: Because it lacks the conserved phenylalanine or tryptophan at the end, this CDR3 is likely a read error. J is TRBJ2-2 and V is TRBV30; D call uncertain. CDR1 and CDR2 (germline): GTSNPN, SVGIG (reference sequence). The CDR3 loop spans 13 amino acids. The CDR3 here is CALSVDGIGELFS. CDR3 bases: TGTGCCTTGAGTGTAGATGGAATCGGGGAGCTGTTTTCT.

This rearrangement joins TRBV19 to TRBJ1-1, with unresolved D. The germline V gene encodes CDR1 LNHDA and CDR2 SQIVND (reference sequence). This CDR3 comprises 12 residues. V dropped 8 bases and J dropped 0 bases, with 7 bases sitting between them. The CDR3 is CASAHLNTEAFF. CDR3 in DNA: TGTGCCAGTGCACACCTGAACACTGAAGCTTTCTTT.